This T cell receptor beta chain comes out of a study of Graves' ophthalmopathy and Graves' hyperthyroidism. The table lists this clonotype with a few counts. The target antigen is unknown. RNA transcripts were the source from which TCR beta CDR3 regions were amplified. Second-round multiplex PCR came after a first-round RT-PCR that employed HTBI primers. TCRdb passed the multiplex PCR reads through MiXCR, listing each CDR3 protein once. Among roughly 1.1 million distinct CDR3 sequences listed, about 35% were seen once. Findings and caveats of the study: Cross-validated, the 13-signature model showed 87.88%/81.08% sensitivity/specificity, and 80%/75% in the test set. The majority of expanded thyroid clonotypes above 0.001 frequency also occurred in blood.

Each hyperthyroidism patient was newly diagnosed, with under 2 months' duration, and aged 18 to 65. Exclusion covered patients with other autoimmune diseases or uncontrolled infections (as well as pregnancy or lactation). This clonotype originated in an adult man with Graves' hyperthyroidism. Sequenced: peripheral blood or thyroid tissue (not recorded which).

This chain's CDR3 is CASKHLQGAVHEQYF. Here the CDR3 DNA reads TGTGCCAGCAAACACCTACAGGGGGCGGTCCACGAGCAGTACTTC. The chain uses TRBV6-5 and TRBJ2-7; 9 positions match TRBD1. Germline V gene sequence: CDR1 MNHEY, CDR2 SVGAGI. This CDR3 has 15 residues. Trimming removed 7 bases from V and 5 bases from J; junction bases left unmatched: 12.